These 19 T cell receptor beta chains share one sample of origin, sequenced in a study of blood T cell repertoires in COVID-19. Using immunoSEQ multiplex PCR, the repertoire was profiled, and TCRdb retains in-frame clones only, with some absent. There are approximately 130,000 clones in the sample; about 75% occur only once, and roughly a fifth lies in the top ten. Sequencing was done on a sample of peripheral blood. These receptors all stem from a man aged 80 or over with acute or convalescent COVID-19.

This sequence joins TRBV2 and TRBJ2-5; 9 nucleotides match TRBD2. Unmatched junction bases numbered 9, after V lost 5 bases and J lost 5 bases. Germline V lookup: CDR1 SNHLY, CDR2 FYNNEI. This CDR3 has 15 amino acids. The CDR3 region has the DNA TGTGCCAGCAGTCCCCAAGCGGGGGGTCGGGAGACCCAGTACTTC. It is translated as CASSPQAGGRETQYF.

The chain carries TRBV20-1 and TRBJ2-5, with 10 bases lining up with TRBD2. CDR1 is DFQATT, CDR2 SNEGSKA, per germline (reference sequence). V lost 3 bases and J lost 5; bases outside the gene matches: 6. CDR3 length: 14 residues. This CDR3 reads CSASQRGGLETQYF. The DNA for the CDR3 is TGCAGTGCTAGTCAGCGGGGGGGCCTTGAGACCCAGTACTTC.

V and J are TRBV29-1 and TRBJ1-1; 7 nucleotides match TRBD1. With V trimmed by 6 bases and J by 5 bases, 18 bases remained unmatched. The CDR3 contains 16 residues. CDR1 is SQVTM and CDR2 is ANQGSEA in the germline V gene. In nucleotides, the CDR3 is TGCAGCGTCCACTACAGGGGAGTGGGTGAGGGAACTGAAGCTTTCTTT. As protein: CSVHYRGVGEGTEAFF.

The rearrangement uses TRBV27 and TRBJ2-2, with D possibly matching TRBD2 (5 bases). CDR1 and CDR2 from the germline V gene are MNHEY and SMNVEV (reference sequence). The V and J ends lost 0 bases and 7 bases respectively, with 9 bases between them. The CDR3 is 14 amino acids. The CDR3 DNA sequence: TGTGCCAGCAGTTTATCGGTCAGCGGCGGGGAGCTGTTTTTT. Protein: CASSLSVSGGELFF.

The chain is built from TRBV5-1 and TRBJ2-7; D is unclear. The CDR3 extends over 13 amino acids. V shed 0 bases and J shed 5 bases, with 9 bases lying between them. Germline V lookup: CDR1 SGHRS, CDR2 YFSETQ. Here the CDR3 reads CASSLGTYNEQYF. CDR3 DNA: TGCGCCAGCAGCTTGGGCACCTATAACGAGCAGTACTTC.

This clone was counted between two and nine times. V is TRBV9 and J is TRBJ2-2; 9 bases match TRBD1. CDR3 length: 15 amino acids. J lost 8 bases, V lost 4 bases, and 9 bases had no gene match. The germline V gene encodes CDR1 SGDLS and CDR2 YYNGEE. CDR3 amino acids: CASSPGRTGVGELFF. The CDR3 DNA follows: TGTGCCAGCAGCCCAGGCAGGACAGGGGTGGGGGAGCTGTTTTTT.

This CDR3 is CAWSGYLGGLAESTDTQYF. The CDR3 nucleotides are TGTGCCTGGAGTGGATACCTGGGGGGACTAGCGGAGAGCACAGATACGCAGTATTTT. This chain connects TRBV30 to TRBJ2-3; 11 bases are shared with TRBD2. The CDR3 is 19 residues long. The V gene's germline CDR1 is GTSNPN and CDR2 SVGIG (reference sequence). The junction had 12 bases not matched to a gene; V was cut back by 1 base and J by 0 bases.

This clone was picked up a small number of times. The chain is built from TRBV5-1 and TRBJ2-2, with D perhaps matching TRBD1 (5 bases). Per germline, CDR1 SGHRS and CDR2 YFSETQ. The CDR3 extends over 15 amino acids. Trimming cost V 4 bases and J 4 bases, with 14 bases left between them. This CDR3 is CASSPGSSGTGELFF. The CDR3 bases are TGCGCCAGCAGCCCAGGGTCCTCGGGCACCGGGGAGCTGTTTTTT.

The rearrangement joins TRBV2 to TRBJ2-3; 8 nucleotides match TRBD2. The CDR3 is made up of 16 amino acids. Germline CDR1 and CDR2: SNHLY and FYNNEI. The junction had 16 bases not matched to a gene; V was cut back by 8 bases and J by 6 bases. The CDR3: CASGNGAGVTADTQYF. CDR3 coding DNA: TGTGCCAGCGGAAACGGAGCGGGGGTAACCGCGGATACGCAGTATTTT.

V and J are TRBV5-1 and TRBJ2-7; D perhaps matches TRBD2 (6 bases). CDR1 is SGHRS and CDR2 is YFSETQ in the germline V gene. This CDR3 is built from 14 residues. The ends were cut back, 0 bases at V and 5 bases at J, with 12 bases in the middle. CDR3 sequence reads: CASSLAGGRDEQYF. CDR3 nucleotide sequence: TGCGCCAGCAGCTTGGCCGGGGGTCGGGACGAGCAGTACTTC.

The rearrangement joins TRBV28 to TRBJ1-1, with no clear D. Germline V CDR1 and CDR2: MDHEN, SYDVKM. The CDR3 runs to 13 residues. Trimming stripped 6 bases from V and 0 bases from J, with 8 bases between. In DNA form, the CDR3 reads TGTGCCAGCAGCGGGAGGGTGAACACTGAAGCTTTCTTT. As protein: CASSGRVNTEAFF.

The rearrangement uses TRBV3-1 (or the pseudogene TRBV3-2) and TRBJ1-1; unclear D gene. CDR1 and CDR2 (germline): LGHDT, YNNKEL (reference sequence). Trimming cost V 1 base and J 3 bases, with 6 bases left between them. The CDR3 covers 13 residues. The CDR3 nucleotides are TGTGCCAGCAGCCAAGGCCAGTACACTGAAGCTTTCTTT. Its translation: CASSQGQYTEAFF.

V and J are TRBV5-1 and TRBJ2-7; a possible D gene is TRBD2 (7 bases). The CDR3 spans 15 residues. Trimming removed 4 bases from V and 1 base from J, with 15 bases in between. CDR1 SGHRS and CDR2 YFSETQ come from the germline V gene. CDR3 DNA sequence: TGCGCCAGCAGCCCGGAAGGGGGGGGATCCTACGAGCAGTACTTC. Translated: CASSPEGGGSYEQYF.

The chain is built from TRBV5-1 and TRBJ2-2, with 7 nucleotides matching TRBD1. The germline CDR1 and CDR2 sequences are SGHRS and YFSETQ. The CDR3 covers 16 residues. The V gene end was trimmed by 7 bases and the J gene end by 1 base; junction bases not matched to a gene: 10. The DNA of the CDR3 is TGCGCCAGCTCCTCGGACAGGACCTTGAACACCGGGGAGCTGTTTTTT. Its protein is CASSSDRTLNTGELFF.

The V and J genes are TRBV7-2 and TRBJ2-7, with TRBD2 matching 10 bases. This CDR3 is 14 amino acids long. V shed 1 base and J 3 bases; nucleotides not matched to a gene: 0. Germline V gene sequence: CDR1 SGHTA, CDR2 FQGNSA. Here the CDR3 DNA reads TGTGCCAGCAGCTTAGGACTAGCGGGCTACGAGCAGTACTTC. Translation gives CASSLGLAGYEQYF.

This clone came up once. The rearrangement uses TRBV4-1 and TRBJ2-1, with D hard to call. The length of the CDR3 is 17 residues. The germline CDR1 and CDR2 sequences are MGHRA and YSYEKL. V lost 0 bases and J 2 bases, leaving 14 bases between the germline ends. CDR3 in amino acids: CASSQDLQRLTYNEQFF. The CDR3 coding sequence is TGCGCCAGCAGCCAAGATCTCCAGCGATTAACCTACAATGAGCAGTTCTTC.

This sequence joins TRBV5-6 and TRBJ1-1, with D perhaps TRBD1 (6 bases). The CDR3 extends over 15 amino acids. V lost 4 bases, J lost 4 bases, and 17 bases lay in between. Germline values: CDR1 SGHDT, CDR2 YYEEEE. Written as DNA, the CDR3 is TGTGCCAGCAGCGAAACAGGGTATTTTGGCACTGAAGCTTTCTTT. This sequence encodes CASSETGYFGTEAFF.

The V and J genes are TRBV15 and TRBJ2-3; 10 bases map to TRBD2. The CDR3 is made up of 18 amino acids. Per germline, CDR1 LNHNV and CDR2 YYDKDF (reference sequence). V shed 3 bases and J 0 bases; nucleotides not matched to a gene: 9. CDR3 nucleotides: TGTGCCACCAGCAGTGGGTTGAGCGGGGGGGCTAGCACAGATACGCAGTATTTT. It specifies CATSSGLSGGASTDTQYF.

This clone was recorded only once. The DNA for the CDR3 is TGTGCCAGCAGTTTATACAAGAACAGCCAAGAGACCCAGTACTTC. Translation: CASSLYKNSQETQYF. This chain uses TRBV28 with TRBJ2-5; no definite D call. CDR1 MDHEN and CDR2 SYDVKM come from the germline V gene. This CDR3 contains 15 residues. V lost 1 base to trimming and J lost 1 base, with 10 bases between them.